This T cell receptor beta chain was observed in a study of Graves' ophthalmopathy and Graves' hyperthyroidism. TCR beta CDR3 amplification used RNA transcripts. Second-round multiplex PCR followed a first-round RT-PCR using HTBI primers. TCRdb re-analysed the multiplex PCR reads in MiXCR, keeping a single row per CDR3 protein. The data contain about 210,000 distinct CDR3 sequences, 29% of them singletons. Disease in donors with ophthalmopathy had moderate-to-severe activity, CAS ≥3, NOSPECS ≥4 and under 3 months' duration. Patients with other autoimmune diseases, uncontrolled infections, pregnancy or lactation were excluded. This clonotype was observed many times. The CDR3 runs 12 residues. V lost 3 bases and J lost 6, with 7 bases in between. The germline gives CDR1 KGHDR, CDR2 SFDVKD.

The sequencing sample was made of peripheral blood. The gene calls are TRBV24-1 and TRBJ1-1; D gene ambiguous. The receptor was isolated from a man in his fifties or sixties with Graves' ophthalmopathy. The CDR3 region has the DNA TGTGCCACCAGTGATCACGGACCTGAAGCTTTCTTT. It codes for CATSDHGPEAFF.